This TCR beta chain was sequenced in a study of CD8+CD57+ T cells in acquired aplastic anemia. Looking at the study overall: Quantities of DNA derived from sorted CD4+ and CD8+ cells averaged 3.2 ug.

As concerns this clonotype: Its target is unknown. Possible read error: a much larger clone is one base away.

CDR1 is SGHRS, CDR2 YFSETQ, per germline. This CDR3 has 14 amino acids. Investigators profiled TCR beta VDJ and CDR3 from genomic DNA template. Via MiXCR, TCRdb re-called the reads, giving one row per CDR3 protein. The sample has under 250,000 distinct CDR3 sequences, 30% to 35% seen once. Study-level results: Patients shared about 30 CD8+ CDR3 sequences with controls.

The TCR comes from a human donor in good health, serving as a control. The chain carries TRBV5-1 and TRBJ2-5; 7 bases map to TRBD1. Sequencing was carried out using sorted CD4+, CD8+, or CD8+CD57+ T cells (not recorded which) from PBMCs. The CDR3 loop is CASSLGQGWETRYF. For the CDR3, the DNA is TGCGCCAGCAGCTTGGGACAGGGCTGGGAGACCCGGTACTTC.